A selection of T cell receptor beta chains follows, all from one sample in a study of cytomegalovirus exposure and HLA in healthy donors. This table comes from immunoSEQ multiplex PCR, and its TCRdb copy is limited to in-frame clones, with some not included. Of 100,000 to 150,000 clones in the sample, 74% were seen once. The sequenced material came from PBMCs. The receptor source for this set is a woman aged 50 to 65 in good health and CMV-seropositive. Both conserved end residues are part of each CDR3. Fields, in order: V gene, J gene, clone size, D gene, CDR3 DNA, CDR3 protein. The D gene is left open where the match is weak. Clone size appears in some rows only: once, few, many, or a class for an expanded clone.

V gene: TRBV6-1; J gene: TRBJ2-5; clone size: few; D gene: .; CDR3 DNA: TGTGCCAGCAGGGACAGTCAAGAGACCCAGTACTTC; CDR3 protein: CASRDSQETQYF
V gene: TRBV5-1; J gene: TRBJ2-5; clone size: .; D gene: .; CDR3 DNA: TGCGCCAGCAGCGGATCCGGGTCCGTCCAAGAGACCCAGTACTTC; CDR3 protein: CASSGSGSVQETQYF
V gene: TRBV30; J gene: TRBJ2-3; clone size: .; D gene: .; CDR3 DNA: TGTGCCTGGAGGTCAAGCGGACCCACAGATACGCAGTATTTT; CDR3 protein: CAWRSSGPTDTQYF
V gene: TRBV2; J gene: TRBJ1-3; clone size: once; D gene: .; CDR3 DNA: TGTGCCAGCAGAGAACAGGGAATGGGTGGAAACACCATATATTTT; CDR3 protein: CASREQGMGGNTIYF
V gene: TRBV10-3; J gene: TRBJ1-2; clone size: .; D gene: .; CDR3 DNA: TGTGCCATCAGTGAGCATGGGCAGGGAGGATATGGCTACACCTTC; CDR3 protein: CAISEHGQGGYGYTF
V gene: TRBV2; J gene: TRBJ2-1; clone size: .; D gene: TRBD2; CDR3 DNA: TGTGCCAGCAGTTCCGAGCTAGGGACTATGGAGTTCTTC; CDR3 protein: CASSSELGTMEFF
V gene: TRBV12-5; J gene: TRBJ1-4; clone size: .; D gene: .; CDR3 DNA: TGTGCTAGTGGTTTGACGCGACAGGCCCATAATGAAAAACTGTTTTTT; CDR3 protein: CASGLTRQAHNEKLFF
V gene: TRBV10-3; J gene: TRBJ2-1; clone size: .; D gene: TRBD2; CDR3 DNA: TGTGCCATCAGTGCTAGCGGGGGGGCCGCTTTCTACAATGAGCAGTTCTTC; CDR3 protein: CAISASGGAAFYNEQFF
V gene: TRBV9; J gene: TRBJ2-1; clone size: .; D gene: TRBD2; CDR3 DNA: TGTGCCAGCAGCCCCAGTGGAGCGGGGGGGATGGGTGAGCAGTTCTTC; CDR3 protein: CASSPSGAGGMGEQFF
V gene: TRBV6-4; J gene: TRBJ1-4; clone size: .; D gene: .; CDR3 DNA: TGTGCCAGCAGTGACTCTGGGGCAGCTAATGAAAAACTGTTTTTT; CDR3 protein: CASSDSGAANEKLFF
V gene: TRBV11-3; J gene: TRBJ2-1; clone size: .; D gene: .; CDR3 DNA: TGTGCCAGCAGCGTCCCGGGAGCCTACAATGAGCAGTTCTTC; CDR3 protein: CASSVPGAYNEQFF
V gene: TRBV4-2; J gene: TRBJ1-5; clone size: .; D gene: .; CDR3 DNA: TGTGCCAGCAGCCAAGACGCTCAGGAATCAGCCCAGCATTTT; CDR3 protein: CASSQDAQESAQHF
V gene: TRBV20-1; J gene: TRBJ2-5; clone size: once; D gene: .; CDR3 DNA: TGCAGTGCTAGCGGAGGGGAGACCCAGTACTTC; CDR3 protein: CSASGGETQYF
V gene: TRBV6-1; J gene: TRBJ1-5; clone size: .; D gene: .; CDR3 DNA: TGTGCCAGCAGTGAAGGAGGGGGAGGGTCCAATCAGCCCCAGCATTTT; CDR3 protein: CASSEGGGGSNQPQHF
V gene: TRBV7-9; J gene: TRBJ1-6; clone size: .; D gene: .; CDR3 DNA: TGTGCCAGCACCCTATACTTAGGGGATTATAATTCACCCCTCCACTTT; CDR3 protein: CASTLYLGDYNSPLHF
V gene: TRBV7-2; J gene: TRBJ2-7; clone size: .; D gene: .; CDR3 DNA: TGTGCCAGCAGTCTGTCCGGGGCGGGGATCTCCTACGAGCAGTACTTC; CDR3 protein: CASSLSGAGISYEQYF
V gene: TRBV4-2; J gene: TRBJ1-2; clone size: .; D gene: TRBD1; CDR3 DNA: TGTGCCAGCAGCCAAGATAACCGGGACAGGGCTGGCTACACCTTC; CDR3 protein: CASSQDNRDRAGYTF
V gene: TRBV5-1; J gene: TRBJ2-5; clone size: few; D gene: TRBD2; CDR3 DNA: TGCGCCAGCAGCTTGAGCCTAGCGGGGGGGGGCCAAGAGACCCAGTACTTC; CDR3 protein: CASSLSLAGGGQETQYF
V gene: TRBV30; J gene: TRBJ2-2; clone size: .; D gene: .; CDR3 DNA: TGTGCCTGGACCCGGACAGCCGCCACCGGGGAGCTGTTTTTT; CDR3 protein: CAWTRTAATGELFF
V gene: TRBV18; J gene: TRBJ1-3; clone size: few; D gene: .; CDR3 DNA: TGTGCCAGCTCACCTATCCAGGACTCTGGAAACACCATATATTTT; CDR3 protein: CASSPIQDSGNTIYF
V gene: TRBV5-1; J gene: TRBJ2-3; clone size: .; D gene: TRBD2; CDR3 DNA: TGCGCCAGCAGCCCGGGGACTAGCGGGCCCCTCACAGATACGCAGTATTTT; CDR3 protein: CASSPGTSGPLTDTQYF
V gene: TRBV27; J gene: TRBJ2-1; clone size: few; D gene: TRBD2; CDR3 DNA: TGTGCCAGCAGTTTATTGTGGGGGGGGACTAGCGGGGTCTATGAGCAGTTCTTC; CDR3 protein: CASSLLWGGTSGVYEQFF
V gene: TRBV28; J gene: TRBJ1-1; clone size: .; D gene: .; CDR3 DNA: TGTGCCAGCAGGTCTCCCGGAGGGCCCCACACTGAAGCTTTCTTT; CDR3 protein: CASRSPGGPHTEAFF
V gene: TRBV12-5; J gene: TRBJ2-2; clone size: .; D gene: TRBD2; CDR3 DNA: TGTGCTAGTGGACGGAGCGGGGGGGGGAACACCGGGGAGCTGTTTTTT; CDR3 protein: CASGRSGGGNTGELFF
V gene: TRBV6-1; J gene: TRBJ1-1; clone size: .; D gene: .; CDR3 DNA: TGTGCCTCCCTGGGGCAGTACACTGAAGCTTTCTTT; CDR3 protein: CASLGQYTEAFF
V gene: TRBV9; J gene: TRBJ1-3; clone size: .; D gene: .; CDR3 DNA: TGTGCCAGCAGCTCCCACTCTGGAAACACCATATATTTT; CDR3 protein: CASSSHSGNTIYF
V gene: TRBV5-6; J gene: TRBJ2-1; clone size: .; D gene: .; CDR3 DNA: TGTGCCAGCAGCTTGTCCTCCACACGATACAATGAGCAGTTCTTC; CDR3 protein: CASSLSSTRYNEQFF
V gene: TRBV10-3; J gene: TRBJ2-1; clone size: .; D gene: TRBD2; CDR3 DNA: TGTGCCATCAGTGAGTCGACCGGGGGGGACTACAATGAGCAGTTCTTC; CDR3 protein: CAISESTGGDYNEQFF
V gene: TRBV6-5; J gene: TRBJ2-5; clone size: .; D gene: .; CDR3 DNA: TGTGCCAGCAGTTGGGACTGGGGAGAGACCCAGTACTTC; CDR3 protein: CASSWDWGETQYF
V gene: TRBV7-8; J gene: TRBJ1-5; clone size: .; D gene: TRBD1; CDR3 DNA: TGTGCCAGCAGAAAGACAGGGGTAGATCAGCCCCAGCATTTT; CDR3 protein: CASRKTGVDQPQHF
V gene: TRBV7-9; J gene: TRBJ1-6; clone size: .; D gene: TRBD1; CDR3 DNA: TGTTCCAGCAGCTTTGGGGACAGGGTCTCACCCCTCCACTTT; CDR3 protein: CSSSFGDRVSPLHF
V gene: TRBV10-3; J gene: TRBJ2-3; clone size: once; D gene: TRBD2; CDR3 DNA: TGTGCCATCAGTGAGTCGACTAGCGGGGAGGCGCAGTATTTT; CDR3 protein: CAISESTSGEAQYF
V gene: TRBV2; J gene: TRBJ1-6; clone size: .; D gene: TRBD1; CDR3 DNA: TGTGCCAGCTTGGCGGCAGGGGGATCACCCCTCCACTTT; CDR3 protein: CASLAAGGSPLHF
V gene: TRBV2; J gene: TRBJ1-6; clone size: few; D gene: .; CDR3 DNA: TGTGCCAGCAGTGAAAGCCGGGGGAATTCACCCCTCCACTTT; CDR3 protein: CASSESRGNSPLHF
V gene: TRBV6-1; J gene: TRBJ2-3; clone size: .; D gene: TRBD1; CDR3 DNA: TGTGCCAGCAGTGCCAAGACAGGGGGGAGCACAGATACGCAGTATTTT; CDR3 protein: CASSAKTGGSTDTQYF
V gene: TRBV19; J gene: TRBJ1-3; clone size: .; D gene: TRBD1; CDR3 DNA: TGTGCCACCCGGGACAGCTCTGGAAACACCATATATTTT; CDR3 protein: CATRDSSGNTIYF
V gene: TRBV5-4; J gene: TRBJ2-7; clone size: .; D gene: .; CDR3 DNA: TGTGCCAGCAGCCCGTTAGCCGGCGACGAGCAGTACTTC; CDR3 protein: CASSPLAGDEQYF
V gene: TRBV6-5; J gene: TRBJ2-5; clone size: .; D gene: TRBD1; CDR3 DNA: TGTGCCAGCAGTGTCATGGGGACAGAAGAGACCCAGTACTTC; CDR3 protein: CASSVMGTEETQYF
V gene: TRBV7-8; J gene: TRBJ2-6; clone size: .; D gene: .; CDR3 DNA: TGTGCCAGCAGCTTAGATGCGGGGGCGACTGGGGCCAACGTCCTGACTTTC; CDR3 protein: CASSLDAGATGANVLTF
V gene: TRBV19; J gene: TRBJ2-3; clone size: .; D gene: TRBD1; CDR3 DNA: TGTGCCAGTAGCCTGGGACAGGGGTTGGGAGATACGCAGTATTTT; CDR3 protein: CASSLGQGLGDTQYF
V gene: TRBV15; J gene: TRBJ1-2; clone size: .; D gene: .; CDR3 DNA: TGTGCCACCAGCAGAGACGGGGAACCTTATGGCTACACCTTC; CDR3 protein: CATSRDGEPYGYTF
V gene: TRBV2; J gene: TRBJ2-7; clone size: few; D gene: .; CDR3 DNA: TGTGCCAGCAACTCCCCGGACAGAACCTACGAGCAGTACTTC; CDR3 protein: CASNSPDRTYEQYF
V gene: TRBV4-3; J gene: TRBJ1-5; clone size: few; D gene: .; CDR3 DNA: TGCGCCAGCAGCCAAGATTTGAGGTCAGATCAGCCCCAGCATTTT; CDR3 protein: CASSQDLRSDQPQHF
V gene: TRBV27; J gene: TRBJ1-5; clone size: .; D gene: TRBD1; CDR3 DNA: TGTGCCAGCAGCCCAGACAGGGATCAGCCCCAGCATTTT; CDR3 protein: CASSPDRDQPQHF
V gene: TRBV6-5; J gene: TRBJ1-2; clone size: .; D gene: .; CDR3 DNA: TGTGCCAGCAGTCGGACAAGGGAAACCTATGGCTACCCCTTC; CDR3 protein: CASSRTRETYGYPF
V gene: TRBV4-1; J gene: TRBJ1-6; clone size: few; D gene: .; CDR3 DNA: TGCGCCAGCAGCCAAGCGAACGGACAGTATAATTCACCCCTCCACTTT; CDR3 protein: CASSQANGQYNSPLHF
V gene: TRBV29-1; J gene: TRBJ1-4; clone size: .; D gene: TRBD1; CDR3 DNA: TGCAGCGCTACGTTTACAGGGGCTAAGGGAAAACTGTTTTTT; CDR3 protein: CSATFTGAKGKLFF
V gene: TRBV2; J gene: TRBJ2-5; clone size: .; D gene: TRBD1; CDR3 DNA: TGTGCCAGCGTCATTGACAGGGGACGAGAGACCCAGTACTTC; CDR3 protein: CASVIDRGRETQYF
V gene: TRBV5-5; J gene: TRBJ1-1; clone size: .; D gene: .; CDR3 DNA: TGTGCCAGCAGCTTAATATTAATCGCGGGGCGGGGAACTGAAGCTTTCTTT; CDR3 protein: CASSLILIAGRGTEAFF
V gene: TRBV5-6; J gene: TRBJ2-5; clone size: once; D gene: .; CDR3 DNA: TGTGCCAGCAGCTTGGTATACAGGGTGGTAGAAGAGACCCAGTACTTC; CDR3 protein: CASSLVYRVVEETQYF
V gene: TRBV2; J gene: TRBJ1-2; clone size: .; D gene: .; CDR3 DNA: TGTGCCAGCACCGGCCACAGCTATGGCTACACCTTC; CDR3 protein: CASTGHSYGYTF